Listed below are T cell receptor beta chains from one sample, sequenced in a study of blood T cell repertoires in COVID-19. The assay was immunoSEQ multiplex PCR, and TCRdb's table has in-frame clones only and misses some. This repertoire shows around 300,000 clones, approximately 86% found once; its top ten account for around 4%. The sample was peripheral blood. These receptors came from a woman between 45 and 60 years old with active or convalescent COVID-19. CDR3s include the opening cysteine and the closing phenylalanine or tryptophan. A D gene is named only where the DNA matches it firmly. Expanded clones get a size class; other rows say once, few or many, or leave the size out.

j_gene: TRBJ2-1; abundance: .; d_gene: .; v_gene: TRBV5-1; CDR3nt: TGCGCCAGCAGCCCGACTACCTCCCTACCCAATGAGCAGTTCTTC; CDR3aa: CASSPTTSLPNEQFF
j_gene: TRBJ2-2; abundance: .; d_gene: .; v_gene: TRBV4-1; CDR3nt: TGCGCCAGCAGCCAAGTCGACAAAGTCGGGGAGCTGTTTTTT; CDR3aa: CASSQVDKVGELFF
j_gene: TRBJ2-3; abundance: .; d_gene: TRBD2; v_gene: TRBV5-1; CDR3nt: TGCGCCAGCAGCTTGGAAGGCGCGGGAGGCCGCGATACGCAGTATTTT; CDR3aa: CASSLEGAGGRDTQYF
j_gene: TRBJ1-1; abundance: .; d_gene: .; v_gene: TRBV2; CDR3nt: TGTGCCAGCAGCCTAGATCCTCCGGGGACTGAAGCTTTCTTT; CDR3aa: CASSLDPPGTEAFF
j_gene: TRBJ1-1; abundance: .; d_gene: .; v_gene: TRBV9; CDR3nt: TGTGCCAGCAGCCCGATCGATGGGGGGGCGAGTGGCACTGAAGCTTTCTTT; CDR3aa: CASSPIDGGASGTEAFF
j_gene: TRBJ1-2; abundance: .; d_gene: .; v_gene: TRBV28; CDR3nt: TGTGCCAGTCAGACGGGCTATGGCTACACCTTC; CDR3aa: CASQTGYGYTF
j_gene: TRBJ1-4; abundance: .; d_gene: TRBD1; v_gene: TRBV4-1; CDR3nt: TGCGCCAGCAGCCAAGTGGGGACAGGTCGAGAAAAACTGTTTTTT; CDR3aa: CASSQVGTGREKLFF
j_gene: TRBJ2-7; abundance: .; d_gene: TRBD1; v_gene: TRBV13; CDR3nt: TGTGCCAGCAGCTTAGGCCCCGGACAGGGGGCGAATTACGAGCAGTACTTC; CDR3aa: CASSLGPGQGANYEQYF
j_gene: TRBJ2-1; abundance: .; d_gene: .; v_gene: TRBV28; CDR3nt: TGTGCCAGCAGTTGGGACTTTTCGCAGTTCTTC; CDR3aa: CASSWDFSQFF
j_gene: TRBJ1-2; abundance: few; d_gene: .; v_gene: TRBV5-1; CDR3nt: TGCGCCAGCAGCTTGTCGTCCAGTGACTATGGCTACACCTTC; CDR3aa: CASSLSSSDYGYTF
j_gene: TRBJ1-4; abundance: .; d_gene: .; v_gene: TRBV2; CDR3nt: TGTGCCAGCAGTGATCGGGGTCGGGGGGGCGAAAAACTGTTTTTT; CDR3aa: CASSDRGRGGEKLFF
j_gene: TRBJ2-2; abundance: .; d_gene: .; v_gene: TRBV6-5; CDR3nt: TGTGCCAGCAGCCGGGTCTCTATCAACACCGGGGAGCTGTTTTTT; CDR3aa: CASSRVSINTGELFF
j_gene: TRBJ2-2; abundance: .; d_gene: TRBD1; v_gene: TRBV10-1; CDR3nt: TGCGCCAGCAGTGATCAGGGGGCGCGGGCCGGGGAGCTGTTTTTT; CDR3aa: CASSDQGARAGELFF
j_gene: TRBJ1-3; abundance: .; d_gene: .; v_gene: TRBV18; CDR3nt: TGTGCCAGCTCCCAGGCCCCACTGAGAGACACCATATATTTT; CDR3aa: CASSQAPLRDTIYF
j_gene: TRBJ1-1; abundance: .; d_gene: .; v_gene: TRBV13; CDR3nt: TGTGCCAGCAGCCCAGTGTACACTGAAGCTTTCTTT; CDR3aa: CASSPVYTEAFF
j_gene: TRBJ1-1; abundance: .; d_gene: TRBD1; v_gene: TRBV27; CDR3nt: TGTGCCAGCAGCAATAGTATTCCCCAGGGGGCTGAAGCTTTCTTT; CDR3aa: CASSNSIPQGAEAFF
j_gene: TRBJ2-2; abundance: .; d_gene: .; v_gene: TRBV7-2; CDR3nt: TGTGCCAGCAGCAGGGACTTAACCGGGGAGCTGTTTTTT; CDR3aa: CASSRDLTGELFF
j_gene: TRBJ2-7; abundance: once; d_gene: TRBD1; v_gene: TRBV10-2; CDR3nt: TGCGCCAGCAGTAGGACAGGGGATAACGAGCAGTACTTC; CDR3aa: CASSRTGDNEQYF
j_gene: TRBJ1-2; abundance: .; d_gene: TRBD1; v_gene: TRBV6-5; CDR3nt: TGTGCCAGCAGCTCCCGACAGGGGGCATCAGGGGGCTACACCTTC; CDR3aa: CASSSRQGASGGYTF
j_gene: TRBJ2-1; abundance: .; d_gene: TRBD2; v_gene: TRBV11-2; CDR3nt: TGTGCCAGCAGCTTAGTGCCGGGAGGGATAGGTGAGCAGTTCTTC; CDR3aa: CASSLVPGGIGEQFF
j_gene: TRBJ2-2; abundance: .; d_gene: TRBD2; v_gene: TRBV11-3; CDR3nt: TGTGCCAGCAGCGCAGATAGCGGGAGCACCGGGGAGCTGTTTTTT; CDR3aa: CASSADSGSTGELFF
j_gene: TRBJ2-7; abundance: .; d_gene: .; v_gene: TRBV30; CDR3nt: TGTGCCTCCCAGGGGGGACTCCCCAACGAGCAGTACTTC; CDR3aa: CASQGGLPNEQYF
j_gene: TRBJ2-1; abundance: .; d_gene: .; v_gene: TRBV18; CDR3nt: TGTGCCAGCTCAGGGGGCACCTACAATGAGCAGTTCTTC; CDR3aa: CASSGGTYNEQFF
j_gene: TRBJ1-3; abundance: .; d_gene: TRBD1; v_gene: TRBV3-1/TRBV3-2; CDR3nt: TGTGCCAGCAGCTTATCCGGGACAGGGTCAGGAAACACCATATATTTT; CDR3aa: CASSLSGTGSGNTIYF
j_gene: TRBJ1-4; abundance: few; d_gene: .; v_gene: TRBV28; CDR3nt: TGTGCCAGCAGTCTAGAGGAAAAACTGTTTTTT; CDR3aa: CASSLEEKLFF
j_gene: TRBJ1-5; abundance: .; d_gene: TRBD1; v_gene: TRBV6-5; CDR3nt: TGTGCCAGCAGTCCTCGACAGGGAAGCAATCAGCCCCAGCATTTT; CDR3aa: CASSPRQGSNQPQHF
j_gene: TRBJ2-6; abundance: few; d_gene: .; v_gene: TRBV30; CDR3nt: TGTGCCTGGGGCCCGGGACACGAAATCTCTGGGGCCAACGTCCTGACTTTC; CDR3aa: CAWGPGHEISGANVLTF
j_gene: TRBJ1-1; abundance: .; d_gene: TRBD1; v_gene: TRBV5-1; CDR3nt: TGCGCCAGCAGCCAATACCTTGCCGGGACAGCGAACACTGAAGCTTTCTTT; CDR3aa: CASSQYLAGTANTEAFF
j_gene: TRBJ1-1; abundance: .; d_gene: TRBD1; v_gene: TRBV3-1/TRBV3-2; CDR3nt: TGTGCCAGCAGCCGATGGACAGGGAACACTGAAGCTTTCTTT; CDR3aa: CASSRWTGNTEAFF
j_gene: TRBJ1-6; abundance: once; d_gene: .; v_gene: TRBV19; CDR3nt: TGTGCCAGTAGTATAGATGACAGATCACCCCTCCACTTT; CDR3aa: CASSIDDRSPLHF
j_gene: TRBJ1-6; abundance: .; d_gene: .; v_gene: TRBV14; CDR3nt: TGTGCCAGCAGCCAAGGACACTGGAATTCACCCCTCCACTTT; CDR3aa: CASSQGHWNSPLHF
j_gene: TRBJ2-2; abundance: .; d_gene: TRBD2; v_gene: TRBV30; CDR3nt: TGTGCCTGGAGCCCGGGGGGCACCGGGGAGCTGTTTTTT; CDR3aa: CAWSPGGTGELFF
j_gene: TRBJ2-3; abundance: .; d_gene: .; v_gene: TRBV7-2; CDR3nt: TGTGCCAGCAGCTTGAACCCGGGGGTAGATACGCAGTATTTT; CDR3aa: CASSLNPGVDTQYF
j_gene: TRBJ2-3; abundance: few; d_gene: TRBD1; v_gene: TRBV18; CDR3nt: TGTGCCAGCTCACCTCGCCCGGACAGGTGGTACACAGATACGCAGTATTTT; CDR3aa: CASSPRPDRWYTDTQYF
j_gene: TRBJ2-3; abundance: .; d_gene: TRBD2; v_gene: TRBV24-1; CDR3nt: TGTGCCACCAGTGATTTTGGCGGGAGAAATACGCAGTATTTT; CDR3aa: CATSDFGGRNTQYF
j_gene: TRBJ2-6; abundance: .; d_gene: TRBD2; v_gene: TRBV9; CDR3nt: TGTGCCAGCAGCGCAGGACTAGCGGGAGGGTCTGGGGCCAACGTCCTGACTTTC; CDR3aa: CASSAGLAGGSGANVLTF
j_gene: TRBJ1-6; abundance: .; d_gene: .; v_gene: TRBV19; CDR3nt: TGTGCCAGTAGTATCAGGGCAGCGAATTCACCCCTCCACTTT; CDR3aa: CASSIRAANSPLHF
j_gene: TRBJ2-3; abundance: few; d_gene: TRBD2; v_gene: TRBV27; CDR3nt: TGTGCCAGCAGAATGGTAGCGGGAGGAGATACGCAGTATTTT; CDR3aa: CASRMVAGGDTQYF
j_gene: TRBJ1-3; abundance: .; d_gene: .; v_gene: TRBV3-1/TRBV3-2; CDR3nt: TGTGCCAGCAGCCAAGACTTGGGGCGCGCGTTCTCTGGAAACACCATATATTTT; CDR3aa: CASSQDLGRAFSGNTIYF
j_gene: TRBJ2-2; abundance: once; d_gene: TRBD2; v_gene: TRBV2; CDR3nt: TGTGCCAGCAGCCACAGACTAGCGGGAGGGCCAAGGTGGAACACCGGGGAGCTGTTTTTT; CDR3aa: CASSHRLAGGPRWNTGELFF